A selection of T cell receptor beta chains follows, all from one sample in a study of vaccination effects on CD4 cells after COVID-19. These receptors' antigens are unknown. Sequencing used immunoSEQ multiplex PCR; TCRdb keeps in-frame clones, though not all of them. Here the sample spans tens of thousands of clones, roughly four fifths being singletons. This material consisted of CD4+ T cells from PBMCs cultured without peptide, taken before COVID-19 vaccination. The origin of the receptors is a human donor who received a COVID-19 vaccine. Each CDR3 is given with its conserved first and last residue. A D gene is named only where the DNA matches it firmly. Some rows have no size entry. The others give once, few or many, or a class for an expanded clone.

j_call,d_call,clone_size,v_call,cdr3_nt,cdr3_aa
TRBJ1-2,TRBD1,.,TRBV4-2,TGTGCCAGCAGCTACAGGACAGGGCAAGACTATGGCTACACCTTC,CASSYRTGQDYGYTF
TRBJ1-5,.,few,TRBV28,TGTGCCAGCAGTTTATGGGGGGCTAGTAGCAATCAGCCCCAGCATTTT,CASSLWGASSNQPQHF
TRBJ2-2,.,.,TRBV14,TGTGCCAGCAGCCCTTACGTCACCGGGGAGCTGTTTTTT,CASSPYVTGELFF
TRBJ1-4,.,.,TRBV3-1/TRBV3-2,TGTGCCAGCAGCCAGCGGGGGGCGAGTGAAAAACTGTTTTTT,CASSQRGASEKLFF
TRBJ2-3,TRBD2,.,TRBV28,TGTGCCAGCAGTTTATCCTCTAGCGGGGGCCGGGGTACGCAGTATTTT,CASSLSSSGGRGTQYF
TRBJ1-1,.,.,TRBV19,TGTGCCAGTAGTAGACAGATGAACACTGAAGCTTTCTTT,CASSRQMNTEAFF
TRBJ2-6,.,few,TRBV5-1,TGCGCCAGCAGCTTGGGAGGGCCGGGGGCCAACGTCCTGACTTTC,CASSLGGPGANVLTF
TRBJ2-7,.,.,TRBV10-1,TGCGCCAGCAGTTCGGATTGGGGACACTACGAGCAGTACTTC,CASSSDWGHYEQYF
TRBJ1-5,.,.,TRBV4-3,TGCGCCAGCAGCCAAGAATCGCAGGGGAGCAATCAGCCCCAGCATTTT,CASSQESQGSNQPQHF
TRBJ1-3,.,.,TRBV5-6,TGTGCCAGCAGCTTGGAACCACTCGGGGGAAACACCATATATTTT,CASSLEPLGGNTIYF
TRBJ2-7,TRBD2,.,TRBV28,TGTGCCAGCAGTTTATCGGCTAGCGGGAGCAACGAGCAGTACTTC,CASSLSASGSNEQYF
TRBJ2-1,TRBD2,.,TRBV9,TGTGCCAGCAGCGGACGCGATAGTAGCGGGGGGCGAGCGAGGAATGAGCAGTTCTTC,CASSGRDSSGGRARNEQFF
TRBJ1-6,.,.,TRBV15,TGTGCCACCAGCAGAGTTAGAGGCAGGCTGGGAAGCTCCTATAATTCACCCCTCCACTTT,CATSRVRGRLGSSYNSPLHF
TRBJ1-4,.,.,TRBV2,TGTGCCAGCAGTGGGGCAGGTTATGCAACTAATGAAAAACTGTTTTTT,CASSGAGYATNEKLFF
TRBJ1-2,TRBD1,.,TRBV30,TGTGCCTGGAGTAGGGACAGGGGCCATGGCTACACCTTC,CAWSRDRGHGYTF